This T cell receptor beta chain was captured in a study of beta chain features in type 1 diabetes. The sequenced template was cDNA made from the entire isolated RNA. Clones were sequenced by immunoSEQ multiplex PCR, and TCRdb holds only the in-frame ones, with some missing. The sample gives 120,000 to 150,000 clones, under 60% of which show up once; under 0.5% is in the top ten. Germline V CDR1 and CDR2: MNHNS, SASEGT. The CDR3 extends over 16 amino acids. The V end lost 4 bases, the J end lost 2 bases, and 15 bases lay between the germline ends. The sequenced material came from Tregs from blood. The TCR was taken from a man aged 18 to 30 in good health. This rearrangement joins TRBV6-1 to TRBJ1-5; possible D gene TRBD1, 6 bases. The CDR3 coding sequence is TGTGCCAGCAGTGCAGGCAGGGGATTCGGCAATCAGCCCCAGCATTTT. It is translated as CASSAGRGFGNQPQHF.